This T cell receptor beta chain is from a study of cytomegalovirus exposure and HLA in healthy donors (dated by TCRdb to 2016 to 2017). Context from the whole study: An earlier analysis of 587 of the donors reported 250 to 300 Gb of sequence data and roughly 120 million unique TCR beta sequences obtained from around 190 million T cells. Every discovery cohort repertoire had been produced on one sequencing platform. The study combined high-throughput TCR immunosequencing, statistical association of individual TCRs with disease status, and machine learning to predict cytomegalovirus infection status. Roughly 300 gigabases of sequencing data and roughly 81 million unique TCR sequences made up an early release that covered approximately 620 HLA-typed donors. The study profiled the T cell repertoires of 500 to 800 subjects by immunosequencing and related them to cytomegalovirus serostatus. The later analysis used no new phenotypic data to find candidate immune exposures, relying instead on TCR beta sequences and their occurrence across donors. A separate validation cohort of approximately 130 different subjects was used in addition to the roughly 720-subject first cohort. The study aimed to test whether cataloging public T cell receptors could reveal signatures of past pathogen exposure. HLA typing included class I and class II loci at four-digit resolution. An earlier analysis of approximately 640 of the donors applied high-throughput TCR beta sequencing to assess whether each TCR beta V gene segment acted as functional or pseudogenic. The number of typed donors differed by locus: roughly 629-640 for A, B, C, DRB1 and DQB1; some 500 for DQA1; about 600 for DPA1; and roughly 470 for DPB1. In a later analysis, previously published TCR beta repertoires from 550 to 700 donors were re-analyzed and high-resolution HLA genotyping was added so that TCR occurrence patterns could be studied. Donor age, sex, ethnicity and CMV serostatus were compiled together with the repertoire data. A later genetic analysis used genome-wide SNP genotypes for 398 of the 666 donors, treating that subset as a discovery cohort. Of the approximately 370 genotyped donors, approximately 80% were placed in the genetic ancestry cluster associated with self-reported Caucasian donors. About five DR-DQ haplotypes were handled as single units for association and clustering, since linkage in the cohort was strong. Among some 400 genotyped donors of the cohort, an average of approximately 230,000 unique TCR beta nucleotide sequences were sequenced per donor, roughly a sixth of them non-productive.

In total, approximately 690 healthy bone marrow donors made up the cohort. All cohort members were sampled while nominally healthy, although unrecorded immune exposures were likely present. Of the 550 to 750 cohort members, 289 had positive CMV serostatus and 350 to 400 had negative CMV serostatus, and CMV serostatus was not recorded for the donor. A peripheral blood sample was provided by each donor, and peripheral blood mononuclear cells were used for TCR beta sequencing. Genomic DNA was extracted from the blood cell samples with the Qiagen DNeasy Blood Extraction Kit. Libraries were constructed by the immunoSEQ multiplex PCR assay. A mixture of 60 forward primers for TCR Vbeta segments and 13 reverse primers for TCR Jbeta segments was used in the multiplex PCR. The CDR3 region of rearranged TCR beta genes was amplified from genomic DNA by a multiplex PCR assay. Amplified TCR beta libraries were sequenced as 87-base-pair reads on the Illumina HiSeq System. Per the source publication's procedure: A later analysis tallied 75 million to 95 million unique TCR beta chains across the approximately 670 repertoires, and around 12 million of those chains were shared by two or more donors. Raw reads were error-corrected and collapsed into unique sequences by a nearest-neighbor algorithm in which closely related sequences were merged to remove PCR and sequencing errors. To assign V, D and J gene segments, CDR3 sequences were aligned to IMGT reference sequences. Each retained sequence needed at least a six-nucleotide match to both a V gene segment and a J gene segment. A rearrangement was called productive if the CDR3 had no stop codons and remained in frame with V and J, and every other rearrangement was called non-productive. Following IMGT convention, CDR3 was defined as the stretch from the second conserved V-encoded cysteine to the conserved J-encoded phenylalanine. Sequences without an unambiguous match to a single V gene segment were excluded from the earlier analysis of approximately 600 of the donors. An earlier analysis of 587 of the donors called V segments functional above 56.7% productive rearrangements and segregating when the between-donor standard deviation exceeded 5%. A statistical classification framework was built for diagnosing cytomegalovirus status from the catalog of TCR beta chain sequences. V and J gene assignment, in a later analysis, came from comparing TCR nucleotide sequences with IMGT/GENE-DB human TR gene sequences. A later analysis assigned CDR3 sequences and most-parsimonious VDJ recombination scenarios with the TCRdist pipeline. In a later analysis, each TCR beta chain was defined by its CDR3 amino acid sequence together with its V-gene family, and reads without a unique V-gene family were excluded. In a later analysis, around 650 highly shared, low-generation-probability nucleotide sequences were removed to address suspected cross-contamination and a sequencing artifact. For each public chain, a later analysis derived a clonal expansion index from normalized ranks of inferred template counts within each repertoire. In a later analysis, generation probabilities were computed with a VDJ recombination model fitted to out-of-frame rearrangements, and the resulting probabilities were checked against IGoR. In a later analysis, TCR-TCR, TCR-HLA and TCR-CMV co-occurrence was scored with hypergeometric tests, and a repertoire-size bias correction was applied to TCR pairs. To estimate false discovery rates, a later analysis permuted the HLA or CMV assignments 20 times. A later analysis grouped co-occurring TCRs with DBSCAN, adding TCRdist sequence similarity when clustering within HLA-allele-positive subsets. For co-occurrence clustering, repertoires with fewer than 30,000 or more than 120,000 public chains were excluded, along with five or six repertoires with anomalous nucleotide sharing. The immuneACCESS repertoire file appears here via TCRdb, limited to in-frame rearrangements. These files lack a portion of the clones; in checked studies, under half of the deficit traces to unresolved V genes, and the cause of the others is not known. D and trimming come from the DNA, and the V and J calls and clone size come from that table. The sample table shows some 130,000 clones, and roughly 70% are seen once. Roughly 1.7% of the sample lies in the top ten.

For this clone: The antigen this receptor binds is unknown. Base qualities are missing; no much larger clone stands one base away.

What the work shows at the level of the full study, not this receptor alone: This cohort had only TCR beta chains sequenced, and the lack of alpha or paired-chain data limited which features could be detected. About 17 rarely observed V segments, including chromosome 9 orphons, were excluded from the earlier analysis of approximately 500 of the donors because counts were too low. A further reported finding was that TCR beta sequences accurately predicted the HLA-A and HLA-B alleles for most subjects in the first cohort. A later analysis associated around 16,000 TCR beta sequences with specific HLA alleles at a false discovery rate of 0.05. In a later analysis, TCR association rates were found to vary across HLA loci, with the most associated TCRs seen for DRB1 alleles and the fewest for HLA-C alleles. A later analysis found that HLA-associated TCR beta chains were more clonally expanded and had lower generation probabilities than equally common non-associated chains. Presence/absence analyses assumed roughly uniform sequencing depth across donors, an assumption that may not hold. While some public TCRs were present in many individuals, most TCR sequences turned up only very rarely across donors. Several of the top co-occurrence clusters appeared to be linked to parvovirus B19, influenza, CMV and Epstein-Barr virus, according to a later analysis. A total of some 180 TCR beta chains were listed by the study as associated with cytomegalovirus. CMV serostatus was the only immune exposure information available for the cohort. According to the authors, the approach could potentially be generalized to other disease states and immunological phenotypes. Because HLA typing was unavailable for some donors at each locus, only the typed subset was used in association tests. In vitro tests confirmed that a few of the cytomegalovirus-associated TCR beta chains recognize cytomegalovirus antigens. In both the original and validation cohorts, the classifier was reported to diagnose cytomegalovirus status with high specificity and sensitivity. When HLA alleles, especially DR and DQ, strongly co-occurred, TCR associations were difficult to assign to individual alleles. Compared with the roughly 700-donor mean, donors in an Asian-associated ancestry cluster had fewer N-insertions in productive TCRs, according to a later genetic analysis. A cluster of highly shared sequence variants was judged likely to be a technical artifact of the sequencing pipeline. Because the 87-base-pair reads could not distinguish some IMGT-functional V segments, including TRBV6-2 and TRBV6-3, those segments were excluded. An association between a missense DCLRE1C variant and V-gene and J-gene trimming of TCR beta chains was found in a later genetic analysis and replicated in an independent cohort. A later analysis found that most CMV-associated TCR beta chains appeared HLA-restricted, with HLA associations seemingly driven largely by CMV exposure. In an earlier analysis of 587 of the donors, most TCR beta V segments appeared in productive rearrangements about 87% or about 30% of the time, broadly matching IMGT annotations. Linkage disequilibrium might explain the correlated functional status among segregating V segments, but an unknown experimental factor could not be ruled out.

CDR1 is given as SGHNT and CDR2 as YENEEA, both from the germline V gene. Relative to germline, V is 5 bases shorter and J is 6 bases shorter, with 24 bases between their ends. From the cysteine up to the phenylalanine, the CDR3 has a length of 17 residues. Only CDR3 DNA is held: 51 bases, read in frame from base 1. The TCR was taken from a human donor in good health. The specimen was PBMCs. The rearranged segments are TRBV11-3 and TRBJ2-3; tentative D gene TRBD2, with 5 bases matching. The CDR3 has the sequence CASSPLWRSPGTDTQYF. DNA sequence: TGTGCCAGCAGCCCGCTGTGGAGGTCCCCCGGTACGGATACGCAGTATTTT.